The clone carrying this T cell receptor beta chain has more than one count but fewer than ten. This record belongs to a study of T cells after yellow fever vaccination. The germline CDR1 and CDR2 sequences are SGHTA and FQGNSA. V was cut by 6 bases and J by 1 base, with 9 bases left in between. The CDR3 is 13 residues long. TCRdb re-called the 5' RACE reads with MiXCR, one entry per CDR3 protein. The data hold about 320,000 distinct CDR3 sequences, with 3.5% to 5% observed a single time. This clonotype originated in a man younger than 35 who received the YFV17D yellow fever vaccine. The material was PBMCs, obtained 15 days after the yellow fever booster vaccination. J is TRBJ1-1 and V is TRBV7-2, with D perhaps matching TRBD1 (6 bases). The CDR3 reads CASRVGQNTEAFF. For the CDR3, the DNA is TGTGCCAGCAGAGTGGGACAGAACACTGAAGCTTTCTTT. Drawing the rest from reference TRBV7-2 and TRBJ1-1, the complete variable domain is GAGVSQSPSNKVTEKGKDVELRCDPISGHTALYWYRQSLGQGLEFLIYFQGNSAPDKSGLPSDRFSAERTGGSVSTLTIQRTQQEDSAVYLCASRVGQNTEAFFGQGTRLTVV.